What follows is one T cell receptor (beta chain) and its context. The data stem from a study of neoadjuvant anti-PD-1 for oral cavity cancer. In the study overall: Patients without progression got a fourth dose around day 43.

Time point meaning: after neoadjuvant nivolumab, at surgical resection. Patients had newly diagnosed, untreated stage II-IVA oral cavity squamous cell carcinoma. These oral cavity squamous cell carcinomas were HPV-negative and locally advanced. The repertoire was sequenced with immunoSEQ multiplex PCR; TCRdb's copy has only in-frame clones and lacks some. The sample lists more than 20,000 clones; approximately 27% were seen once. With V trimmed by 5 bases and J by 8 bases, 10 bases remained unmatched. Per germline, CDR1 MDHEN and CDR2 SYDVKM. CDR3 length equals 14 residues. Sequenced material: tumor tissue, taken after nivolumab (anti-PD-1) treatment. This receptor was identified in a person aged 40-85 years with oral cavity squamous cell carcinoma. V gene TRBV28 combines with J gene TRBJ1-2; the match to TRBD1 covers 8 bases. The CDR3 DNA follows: TGTGCCAGCAGTGGGGGACAGGAATACCAGGGCTACACCTTC. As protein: CASSGGQEYQGYTF.